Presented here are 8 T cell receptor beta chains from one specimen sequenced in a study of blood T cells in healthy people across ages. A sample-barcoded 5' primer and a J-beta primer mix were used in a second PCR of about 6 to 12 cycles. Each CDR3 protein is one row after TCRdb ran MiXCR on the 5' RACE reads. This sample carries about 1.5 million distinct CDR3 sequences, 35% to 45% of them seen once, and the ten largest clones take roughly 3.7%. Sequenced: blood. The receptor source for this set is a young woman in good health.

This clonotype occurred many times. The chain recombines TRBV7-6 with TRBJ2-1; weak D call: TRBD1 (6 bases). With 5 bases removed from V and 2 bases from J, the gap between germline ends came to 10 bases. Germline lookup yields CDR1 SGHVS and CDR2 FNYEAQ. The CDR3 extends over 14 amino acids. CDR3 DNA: TGTGCCAGCAGCCCCCGGGACACCTACAATGAGCAGTTCTTC. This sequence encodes CASSPRDTYNEQFF.

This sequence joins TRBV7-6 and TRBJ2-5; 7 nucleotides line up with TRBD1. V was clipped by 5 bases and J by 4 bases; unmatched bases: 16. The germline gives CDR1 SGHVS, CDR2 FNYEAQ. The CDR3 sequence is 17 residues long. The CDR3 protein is CASSPQGVFQTGETQYF. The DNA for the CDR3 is TGTGCCAGCAGCCCCCAGGGGGTCTTTCAAACGGGAGAGACCCAGTACTTC.

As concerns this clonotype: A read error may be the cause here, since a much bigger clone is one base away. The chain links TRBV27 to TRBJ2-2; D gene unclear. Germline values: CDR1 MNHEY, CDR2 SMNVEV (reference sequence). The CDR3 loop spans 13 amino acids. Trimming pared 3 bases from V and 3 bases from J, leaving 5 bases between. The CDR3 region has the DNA TGTGCCAGCAGTTTGGAGTACACCGGGGAGCTGTTTTTT. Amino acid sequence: CASSLEYTGELFF.

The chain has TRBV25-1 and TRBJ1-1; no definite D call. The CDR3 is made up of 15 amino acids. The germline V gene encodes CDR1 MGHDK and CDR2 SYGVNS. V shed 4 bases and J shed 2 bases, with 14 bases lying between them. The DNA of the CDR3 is TGTGCCAGCAGTGCCCTACCGCCTAGCAACACTGAAGCTTTCTTT. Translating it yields CASSALPPSNTEAFF.

The chain's CDR3 is CASRPGQGDETQYF. The CDR3 DNA reads TGCGCCAGCAGGCCGGGACAGGGTGATGAGACCCAGTACTTC. The chain has TRBV5-1 and TRBJ2-5; 9 positions match TRBD1. The CDR3 length is 14 residues. CDR1 and CDR2 from the germline V gene are SGHRS and YFSETQ. The V and J ends lost 5 bases and 5 bases, in that order; junction bases with no gene match: 7.

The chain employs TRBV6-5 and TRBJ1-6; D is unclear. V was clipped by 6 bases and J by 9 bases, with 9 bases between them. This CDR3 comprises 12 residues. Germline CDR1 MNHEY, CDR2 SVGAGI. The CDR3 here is CASSRRSSPLHF. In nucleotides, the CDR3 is TGTGCCAGCAGCCGGAGAAGTTCACCCCTCCACTTT.

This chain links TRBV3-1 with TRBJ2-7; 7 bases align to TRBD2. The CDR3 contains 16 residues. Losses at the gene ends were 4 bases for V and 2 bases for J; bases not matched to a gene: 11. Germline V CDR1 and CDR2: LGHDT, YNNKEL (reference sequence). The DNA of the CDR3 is TGTGCCAGCAGCCGCCCTTCAGCGGGGCCCCCCTACGAGCAGTACTTC. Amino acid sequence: CASSRPSAGPPYEQYF.

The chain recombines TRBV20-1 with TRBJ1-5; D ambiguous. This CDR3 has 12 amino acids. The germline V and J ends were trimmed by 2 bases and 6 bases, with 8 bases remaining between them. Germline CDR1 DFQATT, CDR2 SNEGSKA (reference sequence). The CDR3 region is CSARQISQPQHF. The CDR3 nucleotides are TGCAGTGCTAGACAGATCAGTCAGCCCCAGCATTTT.